This T cell receptor (beta chain) was recorded in a study of cytomegalovirus exposure and HLA in healthy donors. Findings and limits, study-wide: TCR beta sequences reportedly predicted the HLA-A and HLA-B alleles of most subjects accurately.

PCR involved 60 Vbeta and 13 Jbeta primers. Sequenced by immunoSEQ multiplex PCR; TCRdb stores in-frame clones only, minus some. The sample consists of around 150,000 clones, 70% to 80% of them appearing once. With V trimmed by 3 bases and J by 7 bases, 7 bases remained unmatched. This CDR3 is 14 amino acids long. Germline CDR1 MRHNA, CDR2 SNTAGT. As to this clone: Its target is not known.

V gene TRBV6-4 combines with J gene TRBJ2-7; 9 nucleotides match TRBD2. The sample taken for sequencing was PBMCs. The TCR originated in a human donor in good health. DNA for the CDR3: TGTGCCAGCAGTGAGACTAGCGGAAGAGGGGAGCAGTACTTC. Amino acid sequence: CASSETSGRGEQYF.